Presented here are 13 T cell receptor beta chains from one specimen sequenced in a study of radiotherapy plus CTLA-4 blockade in lung cancer. Data came from immunoSEQ multiplex PCR; TCRdb stores just in-frame clones and leaves some out. The table shows around 44,000 clones, with approximately 86% occurring only once. The sample in question was peripheral blood, obtained from a patient treated with radiotherapy plus ipilimumab. The receptors were gathered from a human donor with non-small cell lung cancer that progressed on radiotherapy plus ipilimumab. Some clones in this sample may be carry-over from other donors' samples.

Only a few counts were recorded for this clone. The V call is TRBV11-2, the J call TRBJ2-3; D perhaps matches TRBD2 (5 bases). The V end lost 3 bases, the J end lost 3 bases, and 10 bases lay between the germline ends. This CDR3 contains 14 residues. Germline V gives CDR1 SGHAT, CDR2 FQNNGV. The DNA of the CDR3 is TGTGCCAGCAGCTTCACTCGCGGGACAGATACGCAGTATTTT. This encodes CASSFTRGTDTQYF.

The chain links TRBV5-4 to TRBJ2-2, with 8 bases matching TRBD2. With 0 bases clipped from V and 1 base from J, the junction kept 5 bases outside the gene matches. CDR1 SGHNT and CDR2 YYREEE come from the germline V gene (reference sequence). CDR3 length: 17 amino acids. CDR3: CASSLGFLAGNTGELFF. The CDR3 DNA reads as TGTGCCAGCAGCTTGGGCTTCCTAGCGGGGAACACCGGGGAGCTGTTTTTT.

The chain links TRBV7-2 to TRBJ1-5; tentatively, D is TRBD1 (6 bases). This CDR3 region has 13 residues. CDR1 SGHTA and CDR2 FQGNSA come from the germline V gene. Trimming took off 3 bases at V and 7 bases at J, with 10 bases between the two ends. CDR3: CASSFDRYQPQHF. In DNA form, the CDR3 reads TGTGCCAGCAGCTTCGACAGGTACCAGCCCCAGCATTTT. Combining the CDR3 with reference TRBV7-2 and TRBJ1-5 gives the whole variable domain GAGVSQSPSNKVTEKGKDVELRCDPISGHTALYWYRQSLGQGLEFLIYFQGNSAPDKSGLPSDRFSAERTGGSVSTLTIQRTQQEDSAVYLCASSFDRYQPQHFGDGTRLSIL.

V usage is TRBV11-1 and J usage is TRBJ1-2, with D perhaps TRBD1 (5 bases). The CDR3 covers 12 residues. The germline V and J ends were trimmed by 5 bases and 6 bases, with 10 bases remaining between them. Germline V gives CDR1 SGHAT, CDR2 FQDESV (reference sequence). The DNA for the CDR3 is TGTGCCAGCAGCCCCACGGGGGATGGCTACACCTTC. It translates to CASSPTGDGYTF.

This clone was seen only once. The genes are TRBV10-3 and TRBJ2-3; D ambiguous. The V end lost 3 bases, the J end lost 5 bases, and 6 bases lay between the germline ends. Per the germline V gene, CDR1 is ENHRY and CDR2 is SYGVKD. This CDR3 has 12 amino acids. In DNA form, the CDR3 reads TGTGCCATCAGTGATCTTTTAGATACGCAGTATTTT. This translates into CAISDLLDTQYF.

The V call is TRBV11-2, the J call TRBJ1-4; no clear D. V dropped 4 bases and J dropped 5 bases, with 14 bases sitting between them. Germline CDR1 SGHAT, CDR2 FQNNGV. The CDR3 totals 15 residues. As DNA, the CDR3 is TGTGCCAGCAGCTGGCTTGGCAGTATCAATGAAAAACTGTTTTTT. It translates to CASSWLGSINEKLFF.

The gene calls are TRBV7-9 and TRBJ2-3; 9 bases agree with TRBD1. V shed 5 bases and J 2 bases; nucleotides not matched to a gene: 5. This CDR3 has 15 residues. The V gene's germline CDR1 is SEHNR and CDR2 FQNEAQ (reference sequence). In DNA form, the CDR3 reads TGTGCCAGCAGCCCCGGGACAGGGAACACAGATACGCAGTATTTT. This translates into CASSPGTGNTDTQYF.

The chain couples TRBV5-6 to TRBJ2-7; D is possibly TRBD2 (5 bases). The CDR3 totals 18 residues. In germline, CDR1 is SGHDT, CDR2 YYEEEE. Trimming pared 4 bases from V and 3 bases from J, leaving 26 bases between. The CDR3 sequence: CASSPTRASGRSRYEQYF. The CDR3 DNA is TGTGCCAGCAGCCCTACGAGGGCGTCCGGGCGATCCCGCTACGAGCAGTACTTC.

This clone turned up a few times. The rearrangement joins TRBV10-1 to TRBJ2-5, with D possibly TRBD2 on 5 matching bases. This CDR3 is built from 12 residues. CDR1 and CDR2 (germline): WNHNN, SYGVQD (reference sequence). Trimming removed 5 bases from V and 11 bases from J, with 15 bases in between. This CDR3 is CASSRGSSEQYF. CDR3 in DNA: TGCGCCAGCAGTCGGGGATCGAGTGAGCAGTACTTC.

The chain employs TRBV27 and TRBJ1-1; 9 positions agree with TRBD1. V dropped 0 bases and J dropped 0; count of bases not matched to a gene: 5. Germline values: CDR1 MNHEY, CDR2 SMNVEV (reference sequence). The CDR3 length is 17 residues. The CDR3 spells CASSLSGQGRVNTEAFF. The CDR3 DNA sequence: TGTGCCAGCAGTTTATCGGGACAGGGCCGGGTGAACACTGAAGCTTTCTTT.

The chain joins TRBV27 to TRBJ2-7; 7 nucleotides match TRBD2. Losses at the gene ends were 5 bases for V and 5 bases for J; bases not matched to a gene: 12. CDR1 and CDR2 from the germline V gene are MNHEY and SMNVEV (reference sequence). The CDR3 runs to 15 residues. DNA of the CDR3: TGTGCCAGCAGTGACCTGGGGGAGGGAGGGGACGAGCAGTACTTC. It yields the protein CASSDLGEGGDEQYF.

This clone has just one count. The chain recombines TRBV23-1 with TRBJ2-3, with TRBD1 matching over 9 bases. TRBV23-1 is noted as an ORF with a role that remains uncertain. There are 17 residues in the CDR3. The V and J ends lost 1 base and 4 bases, in that order; junction bases with no gene match: 9. CDR3: CASSQCIGTGKPDTQYF. DNA for the CDR3: TGCGCCAGCAGTCAATGTATAGGGACAGGGAAACCAGATACGCAGTATTTT.

The chain carries TRBV7-8 and TRBJ2-3; D remains unclear. CDR3 length: 17 amino acids. CDR1 SGHVS and CDR2 FQNEAQ come from the germline V gene. V lost 2 bases, J lost 0 bases, and 15 bases lay in between. The CDR3: CASSLLITPLSTDTQYF. The CDR3 DNA reads TGTGCCAGCAGCTTACTTATAACACCCCTTAGCACAGATACGCAGTATTTT.